The 21 T cell receptor beta chains given below trace back to one sample, sequenced in a study of T cells in Graves' hyperthyroidism and ophthalmopathy. RNA transcripts yielded amplified TCR beta CDR3 regions. During a first-round RT-PCR of the TCR CDR3, the HTBI primer set was used. TCRdb passed the multiplex PCR reads through MiXCR, listing each CDR3 protein once. Among 750,000 to 900,000 distinct CDR3 sequences, 35% to 40% were seen once, and the ten largest hold more than 7%. Sequencing was performed on blood. The receptors originated from a man aged 18 to 29 with Graves' hyperthyroidism.

This clonotype occurred a few times. V gene TRBV4-1 combines with J gene TRBJ2-7; TRBD2 matches at 7 bases. The length of the CDR3 is 15 residues. V shed 0 bases and J 4 bases; nucleotides not matched to a gene: 6. Germline V gives CDR1 MGHRA, CDR2 YSYEKL. CDR3 protein: CASSQEGGLIYEQYF. The CDR3 DNA sequence: TGCGCCAGCAGCCAAGAGGGAGGGCTGATTTACGAGCAGTACTTC.

The chain recombines TRBV7-8 with TRBJ2-5, with 12 positions matching TRBD2. Per germline, CDR1 SGHVS and CDR2 FQNEAQ. The CDR3 loop spans 16 amino acids. V shed 0 bases, J shed 4 bases, and the junction held 3 bases outside the gene matches. CDR3 residues: CASSLAGGLAGETQYF. CDR3 DNA: TGTGCCAGCAGCTTAGCGGGGGGACTAGCGGGAGAGACCCAGTACTTC.

This clonotype was observed a few times. This chain links TRBV7-9 with TRBJ1-3, with D hard to call. Germline assignment: CDR1 SEHNR and CDR2 FQNEAQ (reference sequence). The CDR3 extends over 15 amino acids. Trimming pared 6 bases from V and 2 bases from J, leaving 14 bases between. CDR3 sequence (DNA): TGTGCCAGCAGTGGGCCTCTTGGCGCTGGAAACACCATATATTTT. This translates into CASSGPLGAGNTIYF.

This clonotype was detected many times. The chain has TRBV15 and TRBJ1-6, with TRBD1 matching over 7 bases. The CDR3 sequence is 14 residues long. Germline V gene sequence: CDR1 LNHNV, CDR2 YYDKDF (reference sequence). J gave up 10 bases and V 3 bases, and 6 bases lay outside the gene matches. CDR3 sequence: CATSSNRGGSPLHF. The CDR3 bases are TGTGCCACCAGCAGTAACAGGGGTGGGTCACCCCTCCACTTT.

There are a few counts of this clonotype. This chain joins TRBV7-9 and TRBJ2-7, with TRBD1 identical over 8 bases. Germline trimming cut 5 bases from V and 1 base from J; bases unmatched to any gene: 7. This CDR3 has 15 residues. Germline CDR1 and CDR2: SEHNR and FQNEAQ (reference sequence). The CDR3 sequence: CASSPRTGKSYEQYF. The CDR3, as DNA: TGTGCCAGCAGCCCCCGGACAGGGAAGTCCTACGAGCAGTACTTC.

Comments on this clonotype: One base away lies a much larger clone, so this may be a sequencing read error. The chain uses TRBV6-5 and TRBJ2-7; no clear D. The ends were cut back, 5 bases at V and 2 bases at J, with 13 bases in the middle. Germline V CDR1 and CDR2: MNHEY, SVGAGI. This CDR3 has 14 amino acids. DNA of the CDR3: TGTGCCAGCAGTGACTGGACCCGAGCCTACGAGCAGTACTTC. Its translation: CASSDWTRAYEQYF.

This clonotype was recorded many times. J is TRBJ2-7 and V is TRBV20-1, with D perhaps matching TRBD2 (5 bases). V was trimmed by 5 bases and J by 2 bases, leaving 13 bases between them. CDR1 DFQATT and CDR2 SNEGSKA come from the germline V gene (reference sequence). This CDR3 comprises 13 residues. Here the CDR3 reads CSARRASTYEQYF. The CDR3 DNA reads as TGCAGTGCTCGGCGGGCGAGCACCTACGAGCAGTACTTC.

In its sample, this clonotype was seen a few times. This chain links TRBV5-1 with TRBJ2-2; tentatively, D is TRBD2 (5 bases). CDR1 and CDR2 (germline): SGHRS, YFSETQ. V was cut by 2 bases and J by 6 bases, with 11 bases left in between. CDR3 length: 14 residues. This chain's CDR3 is CASSFSYGAGELFF. CDR3 bases: TGCGCCAGCAGCTTCAGTTACGGGGCCGGGGAGCTGTTTTTT.

The V call is TRBV7-9, the J call TRBJ1-5, with 9 bases that match TRBD1. The CDR3 extends over 16 amino acids. The ends lost 3 bases at V and 11 bases at J; junction bases unmatched: 14. Per the germline V gene, CDR1 is SEHNR and CDR2 is FQNEAQ (reference sequence). This CDR3 reads CASSFTGTGLSETQHF. In DNA, the CDR3 is TGTGCCAGCAGCTTTACCGGGACAGGGTTATCGGAGACCCAGCATTTT. Full variable domain (outside the CDR3, taken from reference TRBV7-9 and TRBJ1-5): DTGVSQNPRHKITKRGQNVTFRCDPISEHNRLYWYRQTLGQGPEFLTYFQNEAQLEKSRLLSDRFSAERPKGSFSTLEIQRTEQGDSAMYLCASSFTGTGLSETQHFGDGTRLSIL.

This clonotype was counted once. The rearrangement links TRBV25-1 to TRBJ1-1, with unresolved D. V was shortened by 5 bases and J by 1 base, with 8 bases between the two germline ends. In germline, CDR1 is MGHDK, CDR2 SYGVNS. This CDR3 is 13 amino acids long. The CDR3 loop reads CASSYLKNTEAFF. Here the CDR3 DNA reads TGTGCCAGCAGTTATCTGAAGAACACTGAAGCTTTCTTT.

This clonotype appeared a few times. This chain links TRBV27 with TRBJ1-6; a weak D match, TRBD1 (6 bases). Trimming shortened V by 7 bases and J by 0 bases, and 13 bases separated the two germline ends. The germline gives CDR1 MNHEY, CDR2 SMNVEV (reference sequence). CDR3 length: 16 residues. CDR3 region: CASMETGFSYNSPLHF. DNA for the CDR3: TGTGCCAGCATGGAGACAGGATTCTCCTATAATTCACCCCTCCACTTT.

Remarks on this clonotype: A much larger clone lies one base from this, so it may be a read error. The CDR3 sequence is CASSPAESYGQYF. The CDR3 bases are TGTGCCAGCAGCCCCGCCGAGTCCTACGGGCAGTACTTC. V usage is TRBV7-9 and J usage is TRBJ2-7; D gene ambiguous. CDR1 and CDR2 (germline): SEHNR, FQNEAQ (reference sequence). The CDR3 contains 13 residues.

The sample holds many counts of this clonotype. V and J are TRBV7-2 and TRBJ2-7; 8 bases agree with TRBD2. The germline gives CDR1 SGHTA, CDR2 FQGNSA. V gave up 6 bases and J gave up 0 bases; unmatched junction bases: 4. The CDR3 covers 14 residues. CDR3 nucleotides: TGTGCCAGCAGGGCCAGCGGGGGCTCCTACGAGCAGTACTTC. This encodes CASRASGGSYEQYF.

The V gene is TRBV10-3, the J gene TRBJ2-2; D remains ambiguous. Germline-derived CDR1 and CDR2 are ENHRY and SYGVKD. The CDR3 runs to 14 residues. The V end lost 8 bases, the J end lost 7 bases, and 17 bases lay between the germline ends. For the CDR3, the DNA is TGTGCCATCTCCCCCAGGCTGACGGACGGGGAGCTGTTTTTT. Protein product: CAISPRLTDGELFF.

This clonotype was picked up many times. CDR3 region: CSASVAGGSQYF. CDR3 DNA sequence: TGCAGTGCTAGTGTGGCGGGGGGGTCCCAGTACTTC. The chain has TRBV20-1 and TRBJ2-5; 9 bases align to TRBD2. J was trimmed by 9 bases and V by 3 bases; bases with no gene match: 5. The CDR3 is made up of 12 amino acids. Germline assignment: CDR1 DFQATT and CDR2 SNEGSKA (reference sequence).

The CDR3 bases are TGTGCCAGTAGTATGTTGGGGGGAAGCACTGAAGCTTTCTTT. Its translation: CASSMLGGSTEAFF. The V gene is TRBV19, the J gene TRBJ1-1; D may be TRBD1 (5 bases). The CDR3 length is 14 residues. CDR1 LNHDA and CDR2 SQIVND come from the germline V gene (reference sequence). V lost 3 bases and J lost 4, with 12 bases in between.

This clonotype was counted at least ten times. V is TRBV19 and J is TRBJ1-2; D unclear. Trimming left V 4 bases short and J 1 base short, with 4 bases between. Germline-derived CDR1 and CDR2 are LNHDA and SQIVND (reference sequence). The CDR3 spans 12 residues. CDR3 amino acids: CASSNNNYGYTF. DNA for the CDR3: TGTGCCAGTAGTAACAATAACTATGGCTACACCTTC.

This rearrangement joins TRBV6-5 to TRBJ2-7, with D unclear. The ends were cut back, 0 bases at V and 6 bases at J, with 9 bases in the middle. This CDR3 spans 13 amino acids. Germline CDR1 is MNHEY and CDR2 is SVGAGI. CDR3 nucleotide sequence: TGTGCCAGCAGTTACTCGGTCCCGGGCGAGCAGTACTTC. Its protein product is CASSYSVPGEQYF.

This clonotype has a handful of counts. The rearrangement uses TRBV7-2 and TRBJ1-5; 9 bases fit TRBD1. This CDR3 is built from 16 residues. Germline V gene sequence: CDR1 SGHTA, CDR2 FQGNSA. Germline trimming cut 5 bases from V and 2 bases from J; bases unmatched to any gene: 7. The CDR3 sequence is CASSQQGAWGNQPQHF. The CDR3 DNA follows: TGTGCCAGCAGCCAACAGGGGGCGTGGGGCAATCAGCCCCAGCATTTT. The full variable domain, in which reference TRBV7-2 and TRBJ1-5 provide the parts outside the CDR3, is GAGVSQSPSNKVTEKGKDVELRCDPISGHTALYWYRQSLGQGLEFLIYFQGNSAPDKSGLPSDRFSAERTGGSVSTLTIQRTQQEDSAVYLCASSQQGAWGNQPQHFGDGTRLSIL.

The sample holds a few counts of this clonotype. At one end the junction does not follow the germline gene, possibly because of a read error. As DNA, the CDR3 is TGTGCCAGCAGTGATAGGGAGTATGGCAATCAGCCCCAGCATTTT. Its translation is CASSDREYGNQPQHF. The chain is built from TRBV10-3 and TRBJ1-5; D is unresolved. Germline lookup yields CDR1 ENHRY and CDR2 SYGVKD. There are 15 residues in the CDR3.

Ten or more counts support this clonotype. The V call is TRBV9, the J call TRBJ1-1; D ambiguous. Germline values: CDR1 SGDLS, CDR2 YYNGEE. The CDR3 is made up of 14 amino acids. V shed 0 bases and J shed 1 base, with 7 bases lying between them. Here the CDR3 reads CASSVALQNTEAFF. In DNA form, the CDR3 reads TGTGCCAGCAGCGTAGCCCTCCAGAACACTGAAGCTTTCTTT.